The following is a TCR beta chain sequence with its context. Its matching antigen is unknown. This sample stems from a study of shared clonotypes between healthy human individuals. CD8 cells regarded as naive lacked CD45RO, were positively chosen for CCR7, and omitted terminally differentiated effector memory CD45RA+ cells. Every donor, a Caucasian adult, lived in Nashville, Tennessee. Original processing notes: With immunoSEQ giving junction-only sequences and no quality scores, filtering differed. Measured with immunoSEQ multiplex PCR; TCRdb has only the in-frame clones, and not every one. From that table come the V and J calls and clone size; the DNA was used to work out D and trimming. The sample has millions of clones, more than 85% seen once; the top ten hold more than 1.5%. Findings of the study overall: As a rule, naive subsets had a larger estimated richness than memory subsets.

The V end was cut by 2 bases, the J end by 6 bases, with 14 bases between. Germline CDR1 and CDR2: SGHDN and FVKESK. There are 15 residues in the CDR3. Sample: naive CD8+ T cells from PBMCs. The origin of this receptor is a young man in good health. Some clones in this sample may be carry-over from other donors' samples. The V call is TRBV14, the J call TRBJ2-4; D is possibly TRBD2 (7 bases). Written as DNA, the CDR3 is TGTGCCAGCAGCCAATTCGGGGGGCGCGTAAACATTCAGTACTTC. Translation gives CASSQFGGRVNIQYF.